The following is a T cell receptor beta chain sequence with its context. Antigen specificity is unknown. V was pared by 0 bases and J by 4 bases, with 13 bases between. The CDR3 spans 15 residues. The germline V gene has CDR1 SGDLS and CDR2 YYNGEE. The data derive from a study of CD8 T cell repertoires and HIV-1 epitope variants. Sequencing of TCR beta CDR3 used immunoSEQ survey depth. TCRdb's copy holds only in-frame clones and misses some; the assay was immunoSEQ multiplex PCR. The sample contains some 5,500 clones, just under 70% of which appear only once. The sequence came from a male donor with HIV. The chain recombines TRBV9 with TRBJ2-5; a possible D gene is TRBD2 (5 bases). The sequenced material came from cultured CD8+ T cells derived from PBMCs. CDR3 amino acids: CASSVDGDKGETQYF. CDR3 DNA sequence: TGTGCCAGCAGCGTAGACGGGGATAAGGGAGAGACCCAGTACTTC.